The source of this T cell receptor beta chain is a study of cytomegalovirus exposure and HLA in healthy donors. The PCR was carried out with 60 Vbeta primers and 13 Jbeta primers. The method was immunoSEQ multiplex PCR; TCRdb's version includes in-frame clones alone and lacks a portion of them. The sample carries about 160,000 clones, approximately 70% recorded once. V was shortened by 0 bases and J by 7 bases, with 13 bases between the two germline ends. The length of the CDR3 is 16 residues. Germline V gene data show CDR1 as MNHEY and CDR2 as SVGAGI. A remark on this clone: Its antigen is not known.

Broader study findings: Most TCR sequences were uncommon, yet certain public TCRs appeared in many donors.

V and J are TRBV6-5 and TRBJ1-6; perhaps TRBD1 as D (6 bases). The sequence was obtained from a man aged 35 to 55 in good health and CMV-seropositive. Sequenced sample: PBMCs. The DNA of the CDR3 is TGTGCCAGCAGTTACTCGAGGGACACCGAAAATTCACCCCTCCACTTT. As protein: CASSYSRDTENSPLHF.